The T cell receptor (beta chain) under discussion was sequenced for a study of cytomegalovirus exposure and HLA in healthy donors. Overall study findings and caveats: Per published accounts, TCR beta sequences correctly predicted the HLA-A and HLA-B alleles of most subjects.

The PCR had 60 Vbeta and 13 Jbeta primers. Some clones are missing from TCRdb's copy, which holds only in-frame ones; the method was immunoSEQ multiplex PCR. Of 150,000 or so clones in the sample, 60% to 85% were seen once. CDR1 and CDR2 from the germline V gene are MNHEY and SMNVEV (reference sequence). After removal of 3 bases from V and 2 bases from J, the junction contained 5 bases not matched to a gene. The CDR3 is made up of 15 amino acids. Unrecorded immune exposures were likely, despite nominal health at sampling. Concerning this clone: What it binds is unknown.

The sequence was collected from a woman in her 40s in good health and CMV-seronegative. Sample: PBMCs. The chain couples TRBV27 to TRBJ2-7; 9 bases line up with TRBD2. The CDR3 coding sequence is TGTGCCAGCAGTTTCTCTAGCGGGGTGGCCTACGAGCAGTACTTC. It encodes CASSFSSGVAYEQYF.